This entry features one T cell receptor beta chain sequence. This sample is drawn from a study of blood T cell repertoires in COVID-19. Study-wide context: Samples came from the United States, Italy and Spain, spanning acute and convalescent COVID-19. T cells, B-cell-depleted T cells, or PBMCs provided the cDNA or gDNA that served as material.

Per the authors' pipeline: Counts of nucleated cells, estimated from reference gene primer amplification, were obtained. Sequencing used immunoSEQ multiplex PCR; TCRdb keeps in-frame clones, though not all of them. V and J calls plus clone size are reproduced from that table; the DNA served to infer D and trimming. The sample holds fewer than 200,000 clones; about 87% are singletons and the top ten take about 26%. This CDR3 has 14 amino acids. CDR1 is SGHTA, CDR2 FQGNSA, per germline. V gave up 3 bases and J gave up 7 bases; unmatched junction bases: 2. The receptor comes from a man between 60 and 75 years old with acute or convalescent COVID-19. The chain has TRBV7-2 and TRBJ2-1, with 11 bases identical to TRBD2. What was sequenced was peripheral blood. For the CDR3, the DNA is TGTGCCAGCAGCTTCTCTAGCGGGGGGAATGAGCAGTTCTTC. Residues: CASSFSSGGNEQFF.